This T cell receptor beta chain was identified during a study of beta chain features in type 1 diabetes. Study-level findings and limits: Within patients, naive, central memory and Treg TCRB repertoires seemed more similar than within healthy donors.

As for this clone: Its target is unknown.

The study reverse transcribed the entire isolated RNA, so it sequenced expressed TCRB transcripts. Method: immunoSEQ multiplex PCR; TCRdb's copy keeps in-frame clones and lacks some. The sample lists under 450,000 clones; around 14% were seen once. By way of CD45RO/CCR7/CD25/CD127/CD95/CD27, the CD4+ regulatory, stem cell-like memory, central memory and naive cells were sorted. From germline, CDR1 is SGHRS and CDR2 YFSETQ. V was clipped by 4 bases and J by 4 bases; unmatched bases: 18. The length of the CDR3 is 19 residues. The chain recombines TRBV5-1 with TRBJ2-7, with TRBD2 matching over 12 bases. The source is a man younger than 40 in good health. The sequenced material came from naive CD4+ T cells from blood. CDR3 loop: CASSGETSGGPIGSYEQYF. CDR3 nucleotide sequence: TGCGCCAGCAGCGGAGAGACTAGCGGGGGCCCGATCGGGAGTTACGAGCAGTACTTC.